This is a list of T cell receptor beta chains from one sample in a study of T cells in Graves' hyperthyroidism and ophthalmopathy. TCRdb reanalysed the multiplex PCR reads using MiXCR and keeps one entry per CDR3 protein. Of more than 300,000 distinct CDR3 sequences listed, under 20% were seen once; the top ten hold over 35%. The specimen sequenced was blood. The receptors stem from a man between 18 and 35 years old with Graves' ophthalmopathy. Each CDR3 is given with its conserved first and last residue. Rows may omit the clone size; those that give it use once, few, many or a size class.

CAIRPQNLNTEAFF,TRBJ1-1,TRBV10-3,-
CASSPNGNTIYF,TRBJ1-3,TRBV3-1,many
CATSDSGQTGELFF,TRBJ2-2,TRBV24-1,many
CASSRGVDYNEQFF,TRBJ2-1,TRBV6-1,many
CSGTGGHTGELFF,TRBJ2-2,TRBV20-1,-
CAARQVDNEQFF,TRBJ2-1,TRBV19,few
CASSWDRNYEQYF,TRBJ2-7,TRBV7-8,many
CSGDRNTEAFF,TRBJ1-1,TRBV29-1,-
CASSFGPEGAQETQYF,TRBJ2-5,TRBV13,many
CASSPRQDYNSPLHF,TRBJ1-6,TRBV18,-
CASSSGQAKNIQYF,TRBJ2-4,TRBV11-2,many
CASSVGTMNTEAFF,TRBJ1-1,TRBV9,-
CAISPDRANSPLHF,TRBJ1-6,TRBV10-3,few
CASSLSSRGPYEQYF,TRBJ2-7,TRBV27,many
CATSKVLELEQFF,TRBJ2-1,TRBV15,-
CASSQAGNEQFF,TRBJ2-1,TRBV4-1,few
CASSLATTGTGATYNSPLHF,TRBJ1-6,TRBV7-9,-
CASSSGYQETQYF,TRBJ2-5,TRBV5-5,few
CASSLRGGTEAFF,TRBJ1-1,TRBV12-3/TRBV12-4,many
CASSVGGGSGRADTQYF,TRBJ2-3,TRBV9,many
CASSPPLLNSVYGYTF,TRBJ1-2,TRBV28,many
CASSHHGYSGELFF,TRBJ2-2,TRBV12-3/TRBV12-4,many
CASNLDTKETQYF,TRBJ2-5,TRBV28,many
CASSRSGGGQEQFF,TRBJ2-1,TRBV7-7,many
CASSQDQGGNRVNEQYF,TRBJ2-7,TRBV3-1,many
CASTQGSLNSPLHF,TRBJ1-6,TRBV2,many
CASNIRTGVAGYTF,TRBJ1-2,TRBV6-1,few
CASRDRGGMNTEAFF,TRBJ1-1,TRBV27,many
CASSSAPAETQYF,TRBJ2-5,TRBV7-9,many
CASSEAIGGTSGGAQETQYF,TRBJ2-5,TRBV6-1,-
CASSSPGRQTGELFF,TRBJ2-2,TRBV11-1,many
CASSLAAVGLLAKNIQYF,TRBJ2-4,TRBV11-2,few
CASSPRGRGREKLFF,TRBJ1-4,TRBV5-1,-
CSAGASGGPDTQYF,TRBJ2-3,TRBV20-1,-
CASSLLQSGYTF,TRBJ1-2,TRBV7-8,many
CSANLEGKTQYF,TRBJ2-5,TRBV20-1,many
CASSQDTRKGAHQPQHF,TRBJ1-5,TRBV4-1,-
CASQGANYGYTF,TRBJ1-2,TRBV19,few
CASSLGGGLADTDTQYF,TRBJ2-3,TRBV7-2,few
CASSLGQAPTYEQYF,TRBJ2-7,TRBV9,few
CASSAGTSGGRLETQYF,TRBJ2-5,TRBV9,few